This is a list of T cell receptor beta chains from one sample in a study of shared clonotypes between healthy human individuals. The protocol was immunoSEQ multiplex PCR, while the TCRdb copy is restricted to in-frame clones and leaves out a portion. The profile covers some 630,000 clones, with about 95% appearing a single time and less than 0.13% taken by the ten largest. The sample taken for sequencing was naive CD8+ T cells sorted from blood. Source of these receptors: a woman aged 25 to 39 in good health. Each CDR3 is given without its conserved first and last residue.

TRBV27,ASRATGLMYGYT
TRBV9,ASSVGGGAGNEQF
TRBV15,ATSDGISYEQY
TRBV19,ASTVGHYTGELF
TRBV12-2,ASRRRDRLLINEKLF
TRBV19,ASTFAGVNTEAF
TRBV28,ASSLDTTEAF
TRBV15,ATSHPHRGSNEKLF
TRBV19,ASSMGDRGTEAF
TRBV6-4,ASSEGGLGNTEAF
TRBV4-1,ASSENGRSEQF
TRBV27,ASSLPGTSGIGEQF
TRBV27,ASSLTGSGANVLT
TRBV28,ASRLVAHRHQNYGYT
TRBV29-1,SAPHRTGTEAF
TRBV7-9,ASRGQENTEAF
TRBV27,ASSLSITGTNTEAF
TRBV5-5,ASSLGGGTEAF
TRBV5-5,ASSLSLGPQGNEKLF
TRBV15,ATSRLGGSYNEQF
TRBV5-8,ASSLDEGDYEQY
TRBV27,ASSFANQGLKAYEQY
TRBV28,ASSTGTTTGGQY
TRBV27,ASSFGTGGYEQY
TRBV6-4,ASSAPDRTRTNQPQH
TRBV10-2,ASSLQGPYGYT
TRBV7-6,ASSLSKSTEAF
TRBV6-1,ASSEWEREEADTQY
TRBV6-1,ASSEKGTLNTGELF
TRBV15,ATSRVETGAGANVLT
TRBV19,ASSIGDPSPEAF
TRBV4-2,ASSQESSVPPSYEQY
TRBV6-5,ASSRGAGGWEQF
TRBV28,ASSPQQETQY
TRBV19,ASSPPRGEPSNTGELF
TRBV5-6,ASRVDGTASYNEQF
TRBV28,ASSLRSNQPQH
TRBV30,AWSLRQGFVPQH
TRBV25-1,ASSEYVRGDTQY
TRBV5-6,ASSLLDRAYEQY
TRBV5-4,ASSLGGGYEQY
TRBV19,ASSTPFGNSGTQY
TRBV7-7,ASGAGLQETQY